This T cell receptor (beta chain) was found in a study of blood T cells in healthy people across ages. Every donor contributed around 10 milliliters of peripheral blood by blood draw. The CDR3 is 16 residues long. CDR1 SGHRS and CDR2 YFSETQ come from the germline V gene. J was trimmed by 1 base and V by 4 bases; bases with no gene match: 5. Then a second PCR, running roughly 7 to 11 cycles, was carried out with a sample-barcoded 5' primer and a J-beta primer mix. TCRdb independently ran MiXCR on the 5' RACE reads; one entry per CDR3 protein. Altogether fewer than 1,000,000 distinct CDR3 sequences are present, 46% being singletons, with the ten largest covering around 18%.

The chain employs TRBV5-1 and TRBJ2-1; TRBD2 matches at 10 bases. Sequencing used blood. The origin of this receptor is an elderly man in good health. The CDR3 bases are TGCGCCAGCAGCGGACTTAGCGGGAGGTCCTACAATGAGCAGTTCTTC. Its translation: CASSGLSGRSYNEQFF.